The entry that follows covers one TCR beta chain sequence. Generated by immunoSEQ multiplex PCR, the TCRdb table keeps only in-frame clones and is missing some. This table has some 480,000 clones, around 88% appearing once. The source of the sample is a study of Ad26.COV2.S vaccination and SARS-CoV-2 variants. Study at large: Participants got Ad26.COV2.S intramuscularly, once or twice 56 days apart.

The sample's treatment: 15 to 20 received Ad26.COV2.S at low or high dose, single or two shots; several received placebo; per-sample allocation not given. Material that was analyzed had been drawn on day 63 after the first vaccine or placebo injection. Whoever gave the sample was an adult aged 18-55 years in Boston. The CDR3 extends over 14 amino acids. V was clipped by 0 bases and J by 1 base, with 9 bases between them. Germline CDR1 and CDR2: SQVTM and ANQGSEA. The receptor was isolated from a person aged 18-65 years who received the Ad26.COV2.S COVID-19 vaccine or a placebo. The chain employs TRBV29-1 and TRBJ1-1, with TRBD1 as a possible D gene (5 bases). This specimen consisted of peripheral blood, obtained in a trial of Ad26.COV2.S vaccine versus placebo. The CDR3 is CSVEDAGGNTEAFF. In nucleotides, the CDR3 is TGCAGCGTTGAAGATGCGGGGGGGAACACTGAAGCTTTCTTT.